Below, one TCR beta chain is given with its context. Antigen: not known. This entry belongs to a study of CD8 T cells in Susac syndrome. Random hexamers were used to reverse transcribe an amount of roughly 0.45 to 1 ug RNA. A multiplex approach, immunoSEQ multiplex PCR, amplified TCR beta CDR3 across 54 Vbeta and 13 Jbeta. TCRdb re-analysed the immunoSEQ multiplex PCR reads in MiXCR, keeping a single row per CDR3 protein. The sample records 180,000 or so distinct CDR3 sequences, approximately 95% being singletons. The V end lost 4 bases, the J end lost 2 bases, and 6 bases lay between the germline ends. The germline V gene has CDR1 SQVTM and CDR2 ANQGSEA. The length of the CDR3 is 12 residues. Regarding the study as a whole: Only a relatively small number of individuals were included in the TCR sequencing and HLA analysis.

The chain has TRBV29-1 and TRBJ1-5; tentative D call: TRBD1 (6 bases). The sample comprised CD4+ T cells from PBMCs. This clonotype was obtained from a human donor in good health. CDR3 loop: CSVAGGNQPQHF. CDR3 in DNA: TGCAGCGTTGCAGGGGGCAATCAGCCCCAGCATTTT.